This T cell receptor (beta chain) was observed in a study of somatic mutations in cytotoxic T cells in rheumatoid arthritis. Germline V gene data show CDR1 as SGDLS and CDR2 as YYNGEE. The CDR3 extends over 15 amino acids. V was pared by 2 bases and J by 1 base, with 10 bases between. Authors' analysis steps: Seldom did patient CD8+ clones exceeding 1% match published virus-specific TCRB sequences. Method: immunoSEQ multiplex PCR; TCRdb's copy keeps in-frame clones and lacks some. From that table come the V and J calls and clone size; the DNA was used to work out D and trimming. In the table there are over 15,000 clones, about 80% of which are singletons.

The specimen sequenced was CD8+ T cells sorted from blood. The TCR was taken from an adult with rheumatoid arthritis. This sequence joins TRBV9 and TRBJ2-1; TRBD1 might be the D (5 bases). The CDR3 bases are TGTGCCAGCAGCGTCAGGGTAAGGTCCTACAATGAGCAGTTCTTC. Protein product: CASSVRVRSYNEQFF.